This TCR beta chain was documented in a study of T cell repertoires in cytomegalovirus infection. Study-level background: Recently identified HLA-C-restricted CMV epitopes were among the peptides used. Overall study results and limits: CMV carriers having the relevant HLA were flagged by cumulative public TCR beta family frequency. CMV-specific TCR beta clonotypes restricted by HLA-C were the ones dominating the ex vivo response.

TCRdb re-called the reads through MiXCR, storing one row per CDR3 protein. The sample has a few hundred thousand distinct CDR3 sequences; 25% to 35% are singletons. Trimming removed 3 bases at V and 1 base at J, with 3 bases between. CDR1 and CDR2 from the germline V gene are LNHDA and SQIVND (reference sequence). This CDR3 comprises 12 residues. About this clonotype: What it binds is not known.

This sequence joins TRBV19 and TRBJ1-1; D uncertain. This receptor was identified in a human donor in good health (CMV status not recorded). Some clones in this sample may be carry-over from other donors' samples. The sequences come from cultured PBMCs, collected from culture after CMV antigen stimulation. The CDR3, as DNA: TGTGCCAGTAGTATTGGGAACACTGAAGCTTTCTTT. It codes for CASSIGNTEAFF. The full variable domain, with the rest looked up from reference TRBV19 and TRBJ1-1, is DGGITQSPKYLFRKEGQNVTLSCEQNLNHDAMYWYRQDPGQGLRLIYYSQIVNDFQKGDIAEGYSVSREKKESFPLTVTSAQKNPTAFYLCASSIGNTEAFFGQGTRLTVV.